This entry is about one TCR beta chain. From around 520 ng of total RNA, TCR beta-specific cDNA was reverse-transcribed using a constant-region primer. Three nested multiplex PCR rounds of slightly modified ARM-PCR generated TCR beta libraries. Use of TRBV1-TRBV30 forward primers with a C-beta reverse primer characterized the first two PCR rounds, which lasted 10 cycles each. TCRdb fed the multiplex PCR reads into MiXCR, producing one record per CDR3 protein. The sample holds about 330,000 distinct CDR3 sequences, less than 65% seen once. Alongside blood RNA obtained from unsorted whole blood, germline DNA was also extracted. This sample was taken from a study of tumor-infiltrating lymphocytes in primary liver carcinoma. Germline CDR1 is SGHAT and CDR2 is FQNNGV. The CDR3 covers 17 residues. Trimming left V 8 bases short and J 1 base short, with 18 bases between.

The sequence came from a man in his forties or fifties with primary liver carcinoma and hepatitis B virus infection. Specimen: peripheral blood. V and J are TRBV11-2 and TRBJ2-6; D perhaps matches TRBD1 (5 bases). The CDR3 nucleotides read TGTGCCAGCGGCAAGACAGTGGTGATATCTGGGGCCAACGTCCTGACTTTC. The encoded protein is CASGKTVVISGANVLTF.